There are a few counts of the clone carrying this TCR beta chain. The sample comes from a study of T cells after yellow fever vaccination. One entry per CDR3 protein, called by TCRdb with MiXCR from the 5' RACE reads. The sample contains 150,000 to 200,000 distinct CDR3 sequences, 6.2% of which appear only once. Germline CDR1 SQVTM, CDR2 ANQGSEA. J gave up 5 bases and V 2 bases, and 7 bases lay outside the gene matches. The CDR3 runs to 14 residues. The TCR comes from a young man who received the YFV17D yellow fever vaccine. The sample consisted of CD4+ T cells sorted from PBMCs, taken on the day of the first yellow fever vaccination. The rearrangement joins TRBV29-1 to TRBJ1-2; 8 positions agree with TRBD1. The CDR3 sequence is CSVEQTGELYGYTF. Written as DNA, the CDR3 is TGCAGCGTTGAACAGACAGGGGAGTTGTATGGCTACACCTTC.